A selection of T cell receptor beta chains follows, all from one sample in a study of T cell repertoires in cytomegalovirus infection. TCRdb reanalysed the reads using MiXCR and keeps one entry per CDR3 protein. The sample consists of some 920,000 distinct CDR3 sequences, 30% to 40% of them appearing once. Their specific antigens are unknown. Here the sequenced sample was cultured CD8+ T cells from PBMCs, taken from culture after CMV antigen stimulation. Source of these receptors: a human donor in good health (CMV status not recorded). Some clones in this sample may be carry-over from other donors' samples. CDR3s include the opening cysteine and the closing phenylalanine or tryptophan. The D gene is left open where the match is weak. Some rows have no size entry. The others give once, few or many, or a class for an expanded clone.

D gene: NA
V gene: TRBV19
clone size: few
J gene: TRBJ2-3
CDR3 DNA: TGTGCCAGTAGTACGACTGGACGTCAGGTGGTCACAGATACGCAGTATTTT
CDR3 protein: CASSTTGRQVVTDTQYF

D gene: NA
V gene: TRBV12-5
clone size: many
J gene: TRBJ1-1
CDR3 DNA: TGTGCTAGTGGAGGAGGGGGGATCACTGAAGCTTTCTTT
CDR3 protein: CASGGGGITEAFF

D gene: NA
V gene: TRBV12-3/TRBV12-4
clone size: few
J gene: TRBJ2-3
CDR3 DNA: TGTGCCAGCAGTTTAGCGCCCCAGATCACAGATACGCAGTATTTT
CDR3 protein: CASSLAPQITDTQYF

D gene: NA
V gene: TRBV5-6
clone size: few
J gene: TRBJ2-7
CDR3 DNA: TGTGCCAGCAGCTTGGGAGGGGAGCCGTACGAGCAGTACTTC
CDR3 protein: CASSLGGEPYEQYF

D gene: NA
V gene: TRBV4-3
clone size: NA
J gene: TRBJ2-1
CDR3 DNA: TGCGCCAGCAGCCACGGCCAGGGCAATGAGCAGTTCTTC
CDR3 protein: CASSHGQGNEQFF

D gene: NA
V gene: TRBV27
clone size: NA
J gene: TRBJ2-3
CDR3 DNA: TGTGCCAGCAGTTTACGCGGAACCCGAGTCAGCACAGATACGCAGTATTTT
CDR3 protein: CASSLRGTRVSTDTQYF

D gene: NA
V gene: TRBV4-3
clone size: NA
J gene: TRBJ2-1
CDR3 DNA: TGCGCCAGCAGCCAAGATCATATCGGGGGCGGGATCAATGAGCAGTTCTTC
CDR3 protein: CASSQDHIGGGINEQFF

D gene: NA
V gene: TRBV5-6
clone size: NA
J gene: TRBJ1-2
CDR3 DNA: TGTGCCAGCAGCATCAGCGGGGATGGCTACACCTTC
CDR3 protein: CASSISGDGYTF

D gene: NA
V gene: TRBV3-1
clone size: NA
J gene: TRBJ2-5
CDR3 DNA: TGTGCCAGCAGCCAAGAGCTCCAAGAGACCCAGTACTTC
CDR3 protein: CASSQELQETQYF

D gene: NA
V gene: TRBV7-8
clone size: many
J gene: TRBJ1-1
CDR3 DNA: TGTGCCAGCACGAAGGGTCAACGCACTGAAGCTTTCTTT
CDR3 protein: CASTKGQRTEAFF

D gene: NA
V gene: TRBV19
clone size: few
J gene: TRBJ2-7
CDR3 DNA: TGTGCCAGTAGTATCAGTCAGGGAGCCTACGAGCAGTACTTC
CDR3 protein: CASSISQGAYEQYF

D gene: TRBD1
V gene: TRBV27
clone size: NA
J gene: TRBJ1-5
CDR3 DNA: TGTGCCAGCAGTTCACCTATACCGGGACAGGGGCCACATAGCAATCAGCCCCAGCATTTT
CDR3 protein: CASSSPIPGQGPHSNQPQHF

D gene: TRBD2
V gene: TRBV27
clone size: NA
J gene: TRBJ2-2
CDR3 DNA: TGTGCCAGCAGATTTAGCGGGGCGGGGACCGGGGAGCTGTTTTTT
CDR3 protein: CASRFSGAGTGELFF

D gene: TRBD1
V gene: TRBV6-1
clone size: NA
J gene: TRBJ1-1
CDR3 DNA: TGTGCCAGCAGTGAAGCTTGGCAGGGGGCGTGGACTGAAGCTTTCTTT
CDR3 protein: CASSEAWQGAWTEAFF

D gene: NA
V gene: TRBV7-9
clone size: few
J gene: TRBJ2-1
CDR3 DNA: TGTGCCAGCAGCGCCCGGGACTACAATGAGCAGTTCTTC
CDR3 protein: CASSARDYNEQFF

D gene: NA
V gene: TRBV7-8
clone size: many
J gene: TRBJ1-5
CDR3 DNA: TGTGCCAGCAGCTCCCTCGGGGGAATGGAACAGCCCCAGCATTTT
CDR3 protein: CASSSLGGMEQPQHF

D gene: NA
V gene: TRBV6-2/TRBV6-3
clone size: NA
J gene: TRBJ2-1
CDR3 DNA: TGTGCCAGCAGTTACTTTGACTCCTACAATGAGCAGTTCTTC
CDR3 protein: CASSYFDSYNEQFF

D gene: NA
V gene: TRBV5-1
clone size: NA
J gene: TRBJ2-7
CDR3 DNA: TGCGCCAGCAGCCCGGACAAGCTATTCGAGCAGTACTTC
CDR3 protein: CASSPDKLFEQYF

D gene: NA
V gene: TRBV6-5
clone size: NA
J gene: TRBJ1-2
CDR3 DNA: TGTGCCAGCAGCTCACTCACGACAGTCCCTAACTATGGCTACACCTTC
CDR3 protein: CASSSLTTVPNYGYTF

D gene: NA
V gene: TRBV4-3
clone size: few
J gene: TRBJ1-4
CDR3 DNA: TGCGCCAGCAGCCAAGAAGGGGGGGCGGATGAAAAACTGTTTTTT
CDR3 protein: CASSQEGGADEKLFF

D gene: TRBD1
V gene: TRBV11-2
clone size: NA
J gene: TRBJ2-3
CDR3 DNA: TGTGCCAGCAGCTTAAGAGACAGGGTTTTTGATACGCAGTATTTT
CDR3 protein: CASSLRDRVFDTQYF

D gene: TRBD2
V gene: TRBV11-3
clone size: NA
J gene: TRBJ2-2
CDR3 DNA: TGTGCCAGCAGCCACCGACTAGCGGGAGAAGGAACGGACACCGGGGAGCTGTTTTTT
CDR3 protein: CASSHRLAGEGTDTGELFF

D gene: TRBD1
V gene: TRBV20-1
clone size: NA
J gene: TRBJ1-1
CDR3 DNA: TGCAGTGCTAGATGGGAGGACAGGGGCGAAAACACTGAAGCTTTCTTT
CDR3 protein: CSARWEDRGENTEAFF

D gene: TRBD1
V gene: TRBV27
clone size: once
J gene: TRBJ2-1
CDR3 DNA: TGTGCCAGCAGTTTCGGACAGGGGTCCCAGAGCTCCTACAATGAGCAGTTCTTC
CDR3 protein: CASSFGQGSQSSYNEQFF

D gene: TRBD1
V gene: TRBV27
clone size: NA
J gene: TRBJ2-7
CDR3 DNA: TGTGCCAGCAGGACAGGGGGCGTGCAAGAGCAGTACTTC
CDR3 protein: CASRTGGVQEQYF

D gene: NA
V gene: TRBV27
clone size: few
J gene: TRBJ1-3
CDR3 DNA: TGTGCCAGCAGGCTGGGGGGGAACTCTGGAAACACCATATATTTT
CDR3 protein: CASRLGGNSGNTIYF

D gene: NA
V gene: TRBV2
clone size: NA
J gene: TRBJ1-5
CDR3 DNA: TGTGCCAGCAGTGCCCAACTTGGGGAAAGCAATCAGCCCCAGCATTTT
CDR3 protein: CASSAQLGESNQPQHF

D gene: NA
V gene: TRBV20-1
clone size: few
J gene: TRBJ1-6
CDR3 DNA: TGCAGTGCTAGATCTTACAGGGACGGGATCGCTTCACCCCTCCACTTT
CDR3 protein: CSARSYRDGIASPLHF

D gene: NA
V gene: TRBV7-6
clone size: many
J gene: TRBJ2-7
CDR3 DNA: TGTGCCAGCAGCTTAGCGCAGGGAAACGGTTGGTCCTACGAGCAGTACTTC
CDR3 protein: CASSLAQGNGWSYEQYF

D gene: NA
V gene: TRBV28
clone size: NA
J gene: TRBJ1-2
CDR3 DNA: TGTGCCAGCAGTCCCCTAGAGGTGATATATGGCTACACCTTC
CDR3 protein: CASSPLEVIYGYTF

D gene: NA
V gene: TRBV7-8
clone size: many
J gene: TRBJ2-1
CDR3 DNA: TGTGCCAGCAGCTTAGCAGGGGGGTCCCAGCATGGGGATGAGCAGTTCTTC
CDR3 protein: CASSLAGGSQHGDEQFF

D gene: NA
V gene: TRBV2
clone size: NA
J gene: TRBJ2-5
CDR3 DNA: TGTGCCAGCAGTGAAGCGGCTGGGACGCGAGGTTGGGGGACCCAGTACTTC
CDR3 protein: CASSEAAGTRGWGTQYF

D gene: NA
V gene: TRBV2
clone size: few
J gene: TRBJ2-7
CDR3 DNA: TGTGCCAGCACCACGGACAGGGTGAGCGGGGTGCTGACTAACGAGCAGTACTTC
CDR3 protein: CASTTDRVSGVLTNEQYF

D gene: TRBD2
V gene: TRBV20-1
clone size: NA
J gene: TRBJ2-5
CDR3 DNA: TGCAGTGCTAGCCTGGGACTACCCGCGGGAGAGACCCAGTACTTC
CDR3 protein: CSASLGLPAGETQYF

D gene: TRBD1
V gene: TRBV5-6
clone size: few
J gene: TRBJ2-1
CDR3 DNA: TGTGCCAGCAGCTTGGACTACACGGGGACAGGGGAAAACAATGAGCAGTTCTTC
CDR3 protein: CASSLDYTGTGENNEQFF

D gene: NA
V gene: TRBV10-3
clone size: NA
J gene: TRBJ2-1
CDR3 DNA: TGTGCCACCGAGGACAGTTACAATGAGCAGTTCTTC
CDR3 protein: CATEDSYNEQFF

D gene: NA
V gene: TRBV9
clone size: NA
J gene: TRBJ1-2
CDR3 DNA: TGTGCCAGCAGCGCAGAGGCAACGGATTATGGCTACACCTTC
CDR3 protein: CASSAEATDYGYTF

D gene: NA
V gene: TRBV7-9
clone size: few
J gene: TRBJ1-5
CDR3 DNA: TGTGCCAGCAGCTTAGCGCTGGGGAGGGACCATAGCAATCAGCCCCAGCATTTT
CDR3 protein: CASSLALGRDHSNQPQHF

D gene: TRBD1
V gene: TRBV10-3
clone size: few
J gene: TRBJ2-1
CDR3 DNA: TGTGCCATCAGTGAAACAGGGGGCAATGAGCAGTTCTTC
CDR3 protein: CAISETGGNEQFF

D gene: NA
V gene: TRBV2
clone size: NA
J gene: TRBJ2-1
CDR3 DNA: TGTGCCAGCAGTCGGTCGACAGGTCCTCCCTACAATGAGCAGTTCTTC
CDR3 protein: CASSRSTGPPYNEQFF

D gene: TRBD1
V gene: TRBV9
clone size: NA
J gene: TRBJ1-1
CDR3 DNA: TGTGCCAGCAGCGTACTACCGGGACAGGGGTTCACTGAAGCTTTCTTT
CDR3 protein: CASSVLPGQGFTEAFF

D gene: NA
V gene: TRBV4-1
clone size: few
J gene: TRBJ1-4
CDR3 DNA: TGCGCCAGCAGCCAAGATTGGTCAGCAACTAATGAAAAACTGTTTTTT
CDR3 protein: CASSQDWSATNEKLFF

D gene: NA
V gene: TRBV6-1
clone size: few
J gene: TRBJ1-2
CDR3 DNA: TGTGCCAGCAGTTATGGGTCGGAATCTCATGGCTACACCTTC
CDR3 protein: CASSYGSESHGYTF

D gene: NA
V gene: TRBV3-1
clone size: NA
J gene: TRBJ1-5
CDR3 DNA: TGTGCCAGCAGCCAAGATCAAGATACTAGCAATCAGCCCCAGCATTTT
CDR3 protein: CASSQDQDTSNQPQHF

D gene: NA
V gene: TRBV7-9
clone size: many
J gene: TRBJ2-1
CDR3 DNA: TGTGCCAGCAGCTTACCGGGGGAATACAATGAGCAGTTCTTC
CDR3 protein: CASSLPGEYNEQFF

D gene: NA
V gene: TRBV6-1
clone size: NA
J gene: TRBJ2-1
CDR3 DNA: TGTGTCAGCAGTGAAGGTCGGTACAATGAGCAGTTCTTC
CDR3 protein: CVSSEGRYNEQFF

D gene: TRBD2
V gene: TRBV6-6
clone size: NA
J gene: TRBJ2-1
CDR3 DNA: TGTGCCAGCAGCCCCCGGGGCGGGGGGGCTAACAATGAGCAGTTCTTC
CDR3 protein: CASSPRGGGANNEQFF

D gene: TRBD1
V gene: TRBV6-2/TRBV6-3
clone size: NA
J gene: TRBJ1-5
CDR3 DNA: TGTGCCAGCAGTTACGGTCCCGGACAGGGGGGCCATCAGCCCCAGCATTTT
CDR3 protein: CASSYGPGQGGHQPQHF

D gene: NA
V gene: TRBV7-6
clone size: few
J gene: TRBJ1-5
CDR3 DNA: TGTGCCATCACTTTGAGGGACAATCAGCCCCAGCATTTT
CDR3 protein: CAITLRDNQPQHF

D gene: NA
V gene: TRBV15
clone size: few
J gene: TRBJ1-2
CDR3 DNA: TGTGCCACCAGCAGAGTCGGAAGAGTTAACTATGGCTACACCTTC
CDR3 protein: CATSRVGRVNYGYTF

D gene: NA
V gene: TRBV7-9
clone size: NA
J gene: TRBJ1-6
CDR3 DNA: TGTGCCAGCAGCTTAGTCCGGGGGCATAATTCACCCCTCCACTTT
CDR3 protein: CASSLVRGHNSPLHF

D gene: NA
V gene: TRBV6-5
clone size: NA
J gene: TRBJ1-4
CDR3 DNA: TGTGCCAGCAGTTCCTCGTGGTCGCCGCGGGAAAAACTGTTTTTT
CDR3 protein: CASSSSWSPREKLFF

D gene: NA
V gene: TRBV7-2
clone size: many
J gene: TRBJ2-5
CDR3 DNA: TGTGCCAGCAGCGTTTTCCGTGGGAGGGAGACCCAGTACTTC
CDR3 protein: CASSVFRGRETQYF